What follows describes a single T cell receptor beta chain. Sequenced by immunoSEQ multiplex PCR; TCRdb stores in-frame clones only, minus some. The sample lists about 1,900,000 clones, roughly 95% occurring once. The data were taken from a study of shared clonotypes between healthy human individuals. Naivety among CD8 cells was defined by CD45RO negativity and positive CCR7 selection, thereby excluding terminally differentiated effector memory CD45RA+ cells. The sequence derives from a man in his late teens or twenties in good health. Sequenced material: naive CD8+ T cells sorted from blood.

This CDR3 is CASSPFREGDSYEQYF. As DNA, the CDR3 is TGTGCCAGCAGCCCCTTTAGAGAGGGTGACTCCTACGAGCAGTACTTC. The chain recombines TRBV7-8 with TRBJ2-7; possibly TRBD2 for D (5 bases). V lost 5 bases and J 0 bases, leaving 17 bases between the germline ends. The CDR3 runs to 16 residues. Germline loops: CDR1 SGHVS, CDR2 FQNEAQ.